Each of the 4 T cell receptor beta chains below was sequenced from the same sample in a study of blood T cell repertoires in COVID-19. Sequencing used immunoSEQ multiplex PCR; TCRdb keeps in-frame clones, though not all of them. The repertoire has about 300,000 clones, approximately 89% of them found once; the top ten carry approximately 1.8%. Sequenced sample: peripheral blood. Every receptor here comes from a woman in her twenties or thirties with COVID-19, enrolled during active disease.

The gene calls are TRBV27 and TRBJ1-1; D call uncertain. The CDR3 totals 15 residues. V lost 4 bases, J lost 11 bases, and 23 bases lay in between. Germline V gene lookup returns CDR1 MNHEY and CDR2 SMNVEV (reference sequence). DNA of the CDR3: TGTGCCAGCAGTTCCCGGACGGAAAAAATACGGGAGGCTTTCTTT. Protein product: CASSSRTEKIREAFF.

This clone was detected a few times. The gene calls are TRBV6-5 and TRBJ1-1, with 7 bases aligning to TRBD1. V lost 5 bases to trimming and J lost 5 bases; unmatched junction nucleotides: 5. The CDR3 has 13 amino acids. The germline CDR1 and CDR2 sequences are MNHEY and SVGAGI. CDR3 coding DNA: TGTGCCAGCAGTAGACAGGGATGGACTGAAGCTTTCTTT. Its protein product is CASSRQGWTEAFF.

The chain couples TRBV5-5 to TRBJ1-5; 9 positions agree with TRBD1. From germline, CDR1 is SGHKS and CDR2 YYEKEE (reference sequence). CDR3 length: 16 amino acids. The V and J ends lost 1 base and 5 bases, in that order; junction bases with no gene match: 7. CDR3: CASSLTGTGMHQPQHF. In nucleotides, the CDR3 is TGTGCCAGCAGCTTGACCGGGACAGGGATGCATCAGCCCCAGCATTTT.

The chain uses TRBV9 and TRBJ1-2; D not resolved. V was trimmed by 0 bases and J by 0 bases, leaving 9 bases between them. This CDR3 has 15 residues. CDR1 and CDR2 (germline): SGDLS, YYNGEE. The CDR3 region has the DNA TGTGCCAGCAGCGTAGGAGGGAGCTCTAACTATGGCTACACCTTC. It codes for CASSVGGSSNYGYTF.